The clone carrying this T cell receptor (beta chain) showed up many times. TCRdb itself ran the 5' RACE reads through MiXCR, one entry per CDR3 protein. The sample lists 310,000 or so distinct CDR3 sequences; around 20% were seen once. The CDR3 extends over 14 amino acids. Germline V CDR1 and CDR2: MDHEN, SYDVKM. The V gene lost 10 bases and the J gene lost 0 bases, with 12 bases spanning the gap. This entry belongs to a study of CD8 T cells in ankylosing spondylitis. This sequence was found in a male donor with ankylosing spondylitis or in good health (not recorded which). The chain is built from TRBV28 and TRBJ2-2, with D possibly called TRBD1 or TRBD2 (5 bases each). The material sequenced was blood, either unsorted or a sorted T cell fraction (not recorded which). The CDR3 loop reads CAIKGPPNTGELFF. The CDR3 DNA reads TGTGCCATCAAGGGACCGCCGAACACCGGGGAGCTGTTTTTT.